This T cell receptor beta chain comes out of a study of metastatic and nonmetastatic thyroid tumors. The wider study: The study looked at repertoires side by side in blood and in tumor or nodule tissue from malignant and benign thyroid patients.

Before thyroid surgery, none of the patients had received any treatment. This clone was observed a few times. A read error may account for a junction end that differs from germline. TCRdb re-clonotyped the PCR reads via MiXCR. The table shows 30,000 to 40,000 clones, with 15% to 20% occurring only once. The CDR3 has 15 residues. CDR1 is MDHEN, CDR2 SYDVKM, per germline. The clonotype was recovered from a female donor with papillary thyroid cancer or a benign thyroid nodule (not recorded which). Some clones in this sample may be carry-over from other donors' samples. This rearrangement joins TRBV28 to TRBJ2-1; possible D gene TRBD2, 5 bases. Sequenced: blood. The CDR3 region is CASIPTPSSVNERFF. CDR3 coding DNA: TGTGCCAGCATCCCTACTCCCAGTAGCGTGAATGAGCGGTTCTTC.